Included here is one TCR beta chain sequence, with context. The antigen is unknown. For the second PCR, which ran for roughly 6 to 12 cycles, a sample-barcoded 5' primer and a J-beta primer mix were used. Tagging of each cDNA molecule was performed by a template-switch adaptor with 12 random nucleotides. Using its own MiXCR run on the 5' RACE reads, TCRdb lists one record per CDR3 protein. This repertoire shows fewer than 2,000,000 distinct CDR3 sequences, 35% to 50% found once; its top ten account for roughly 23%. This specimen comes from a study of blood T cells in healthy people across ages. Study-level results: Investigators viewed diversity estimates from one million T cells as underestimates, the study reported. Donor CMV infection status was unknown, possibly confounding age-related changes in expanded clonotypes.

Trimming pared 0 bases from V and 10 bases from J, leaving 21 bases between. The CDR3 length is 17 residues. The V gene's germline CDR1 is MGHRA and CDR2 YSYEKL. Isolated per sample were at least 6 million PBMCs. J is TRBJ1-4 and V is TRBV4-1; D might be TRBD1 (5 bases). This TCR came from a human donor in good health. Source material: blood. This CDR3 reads CASSQDISTTRGVKLFF. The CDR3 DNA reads TGCGCCAGCAGCCAAGACATCTCGACAACTAGAGGGGTAAAACTGTTTTTT.